The 8 T cell receptor beta chains in this list originate from one sample, sequenced in a study of cytomegalovirus exposure and HLA in healthy donors. PCR used 60 Vbeta primers and 13 Jbeta primers. The method was immunoSEQ multiplex PCR; TCRdb's version includes in-frame clones alone and lacks a portion of them. The sample carries more than 150,000 clones, around 77% recorded once. Sequenced sample: PBMCs. The source is a woman aged 45-59 years in good health and CMV-seropositive.

The chain links TRBV15 to TRBJ2-3; 8 bases fit TRBD1. Germline trimming cut 2 bases from V and 3 bases from J; bases unmatched to any gene: 4. The CDR3 runs 15 residues. CDR1 and CDR2 from the germline V gene are LNHNV and YYDKDF (reference sequence). In DNA form, the CDR3 reads TGTGCCACCAGCAGATCCGGGACAGGAACAGATACGCAGTATTTT. Residues: CATSRSGTGTDTQYF.

CDR3 sequence: CASSLWASGTYEQYF. DNA for the CDR3: TGTGCCAGCAGCTTATGGGCTAGCGGGACCTACGAGCAGTACTTC. This sequence joins TRBV7-2 and TRBJ2-7, with 9 bases lining up with TRBD2. Germline assignment: CDR1 SGHTA and CDR2 FQGNSA. V dropped 2 bases and J dropped 2; count of bases not matched to a gene: 4. This CDR3 has 15 residues.

This clone was observed a few times. The chain has TRBV12-5 and TRBJ2-3; TRBD2 agrees at 8 bases. The V segment lost 4 bases and the J segment 2 bases; nucleotides outside the gene matches: 2. Germline V CDR1 and CDR2: LGHNT, FRNRAP. The CDR3 extends over 14 amino acids. In DNA form, the CDR3 reads TGTGCTAGTGGTTCCGGGAGGGCCACAGATACGCAGTATTTT. As protein: CASGSGRATDTQYF. Supplemented by reference TRBV12-5 and TRBJ2-3, the full variable domain reads DARVTQTPRHKVTEMGQEVTMRCQPILGHNTVFWYRQTMMQGLELLAYFRNRAPLDDSGMPKDRFSAEMPDATLATLKIQPSEPRDSAVYFCASGSGRATDTQYFGPGTRLTVL.

The chain links TRBV9 to TRBJ2-7; 10 bases agree with TRBD1. This CDR3 contains 14 residues. V shed 4 bases and J 7 bases; nucleotides not matched to a gene: 8. Per the germline V gene, CDR1 is SGDLS and CDR2 is YYNGEE. CDR3 amino acids: CASSLRQGAYEQYF. The DNA of the CDR3 is TGTGCCAGCAGCCTCCGACAGGGGGCGTATGAGCAGTACTTC.

This chain joins TRBV19 and TRBJ1-5, with D maybe TRBD1 (6 bases). In germline, CDR1 is LNHDA, CDR2 SQIVND (reference sequence). The CDR3 runs to 15 residues. V lost 10 bases to trimming and J lost 3 bases, with 19 bases between them. The CDR3 bases are TGTGCCACCAGGGGAACCGGGGTGAACAATCAGCCCCAGCATTTT. This translates into CATRGTGVNNQPQHF.

The chain couples TRBV2 to TRBJ1-1, with no clear D. Trimming removed 4 bases at V and 0 bases at J, with 6 bases between. Germline V gene sequence: CDR1 SNHLY, CDR2 FYNNEI. The CDR3 consists of 13 residues. CDR3 loop: CASSAHMNTEAFF. In nucleotides, the CDR3 is TGTGCCAGCAGTGCCCACATGAACACTGAAGCTTTCTTT.

The J gene is TRBJ1-1, the V gene TRBV7-3, with 7 bases matching TRBD1. The CDR3 runs to 14 residues. Trimming removed 2 bases from V and 8 bases from J; junction bases left unmatched: 8. Per germline, CDR1 SGHTA and CDR2 FQGTGA. The CDR3 region has the DNA TGTGCCAGCAGCTTAGCAGGGGGAAATGGGGAAGCTTTCTTT. Its translation is CASSLAGGNGEAFF. Full variable domain (remainder filled in from reference TRBV7-3 and TRBJ1-1): GAGVSQTPSNKVTEKGKYVELRCDPISGHTALYWYRQSLGQGPEFLIYFQGTGAADDSGLPNDRFFAVRPEGSVSTLKIQRTERGDSAVYLCASSLAGGNGEAFFGQGTRLTVV.

The chain links TRBV5-1 to TRBJ2-2, with TRBD1 identical over 7 bases. V lost 0 bases, J lost 3 bases, and 2 bases stayed unmatched. Germline loops: CDR1 SGHRS, CDR2 YFSETQ. This CDR3 spans 15 amino acids. The CDR3 coding sequence is TGCGCCAGCAGCTTGGCCGACAGGGACACCGGGGAGCTGTTTTTT. This encodes CASSLADRDTGELFF.